What follows are 5 T cell receptor beta chains derived from one specimen sequenced in a study of breast tumors, draining lymph nodes, adjacent tissues. One entry per CDR3 protein, called by TCRdb with MiXCR from the multiplex PCR reads. The sample carries more than 15,000 distinct CDR3 sequences, approximately 57% recorded once. What was sequenced was tumor-adjacent breast tissue. These receptors all come from a female donor with breast cancer. Some clones in this sample may be carry-over from other donors' samples.

The chain links TRBV24-1 to TRBJ1-5, with D possibly TRBD1 on 5 matching bases. The CDR3 runs to 13 residues. V gave up 9 bases and J gave up 2 bases, with 10 bases separating them. CDR1 KGHDR and CDR2 SFDVKD come from the germline V gene. The CDR3 bases are TGTGCCACCGGGGGGATGGGCAATCAGCCCCAGCATTTT. Its protein product is CATGGMGNQPQHF.

The CDR3 protein is CASSKTHRDGYTF. As DNA, the CDR3 is TGTGCCAGTAGTAAGACCCATCGGGATGGCTACACCTTC. The chain joins TRBV19 to TRBJ1-2; D is uncertain. Germline V gene data show CDR1 as LNHDA and CDR2 as SQIVND (reference sequence). The CDR3 sequence is 13 residues long. The ends were cut back, 4 bases at V and 6 bases at J, with 12 bases in the middle.

The V call is TRBV12-3 or TRBV12-4, the J call TRBJ1-2; D not certain. The germline V and J ends were trimmed by 6 bases and 6 bases, with 14 bases remaining between them. The CDR3 runs 13 residues. For the CDR3, the DNA is TGTGCCAGCAGCCGGGCTTGGGAGGATGGCTACACCTTC. Residues: CASSRAWEDGYTF.

This clonotype was picked up a small number of times. A much larger clone is a single base away; this may be a read error. This CDR3 fails to terminate in the conserved phenylalanine or tryptophan, so it likely reflects a read error. The chain joins TRBV12-3 or TRBV12-4 to TRBJ1-1; TRBD1 matches at 10 bases. The J segment lost 7 bases and the V segment lost 7 bases, leaving 12 bases of the junction unmatched. CDR3 size: 15 residues. The DNA of the CDR3 is TGTGCCAGCATTCTACCCGGGACAGGGGATGGTGAAGCTTTCTTG. It encodes CASILPGTGDGEAFL.

The chain is built from TRBV9 and TRBJ2-7; D gene ambiguous. Per the germline V gene, CDR1 is SGDLS and CDR2 is YYNGEE. The CDR3 sequence is 14 residues long. V lost 0 bases, J lost 2 bases, and 9 bases lay in between. As DNA, the CDR3 is TGTGCCAGCAGCGTAGCTACGGACCCCTACGAGCAGTACTTC. This translates into CASSVATDPYEQYF.